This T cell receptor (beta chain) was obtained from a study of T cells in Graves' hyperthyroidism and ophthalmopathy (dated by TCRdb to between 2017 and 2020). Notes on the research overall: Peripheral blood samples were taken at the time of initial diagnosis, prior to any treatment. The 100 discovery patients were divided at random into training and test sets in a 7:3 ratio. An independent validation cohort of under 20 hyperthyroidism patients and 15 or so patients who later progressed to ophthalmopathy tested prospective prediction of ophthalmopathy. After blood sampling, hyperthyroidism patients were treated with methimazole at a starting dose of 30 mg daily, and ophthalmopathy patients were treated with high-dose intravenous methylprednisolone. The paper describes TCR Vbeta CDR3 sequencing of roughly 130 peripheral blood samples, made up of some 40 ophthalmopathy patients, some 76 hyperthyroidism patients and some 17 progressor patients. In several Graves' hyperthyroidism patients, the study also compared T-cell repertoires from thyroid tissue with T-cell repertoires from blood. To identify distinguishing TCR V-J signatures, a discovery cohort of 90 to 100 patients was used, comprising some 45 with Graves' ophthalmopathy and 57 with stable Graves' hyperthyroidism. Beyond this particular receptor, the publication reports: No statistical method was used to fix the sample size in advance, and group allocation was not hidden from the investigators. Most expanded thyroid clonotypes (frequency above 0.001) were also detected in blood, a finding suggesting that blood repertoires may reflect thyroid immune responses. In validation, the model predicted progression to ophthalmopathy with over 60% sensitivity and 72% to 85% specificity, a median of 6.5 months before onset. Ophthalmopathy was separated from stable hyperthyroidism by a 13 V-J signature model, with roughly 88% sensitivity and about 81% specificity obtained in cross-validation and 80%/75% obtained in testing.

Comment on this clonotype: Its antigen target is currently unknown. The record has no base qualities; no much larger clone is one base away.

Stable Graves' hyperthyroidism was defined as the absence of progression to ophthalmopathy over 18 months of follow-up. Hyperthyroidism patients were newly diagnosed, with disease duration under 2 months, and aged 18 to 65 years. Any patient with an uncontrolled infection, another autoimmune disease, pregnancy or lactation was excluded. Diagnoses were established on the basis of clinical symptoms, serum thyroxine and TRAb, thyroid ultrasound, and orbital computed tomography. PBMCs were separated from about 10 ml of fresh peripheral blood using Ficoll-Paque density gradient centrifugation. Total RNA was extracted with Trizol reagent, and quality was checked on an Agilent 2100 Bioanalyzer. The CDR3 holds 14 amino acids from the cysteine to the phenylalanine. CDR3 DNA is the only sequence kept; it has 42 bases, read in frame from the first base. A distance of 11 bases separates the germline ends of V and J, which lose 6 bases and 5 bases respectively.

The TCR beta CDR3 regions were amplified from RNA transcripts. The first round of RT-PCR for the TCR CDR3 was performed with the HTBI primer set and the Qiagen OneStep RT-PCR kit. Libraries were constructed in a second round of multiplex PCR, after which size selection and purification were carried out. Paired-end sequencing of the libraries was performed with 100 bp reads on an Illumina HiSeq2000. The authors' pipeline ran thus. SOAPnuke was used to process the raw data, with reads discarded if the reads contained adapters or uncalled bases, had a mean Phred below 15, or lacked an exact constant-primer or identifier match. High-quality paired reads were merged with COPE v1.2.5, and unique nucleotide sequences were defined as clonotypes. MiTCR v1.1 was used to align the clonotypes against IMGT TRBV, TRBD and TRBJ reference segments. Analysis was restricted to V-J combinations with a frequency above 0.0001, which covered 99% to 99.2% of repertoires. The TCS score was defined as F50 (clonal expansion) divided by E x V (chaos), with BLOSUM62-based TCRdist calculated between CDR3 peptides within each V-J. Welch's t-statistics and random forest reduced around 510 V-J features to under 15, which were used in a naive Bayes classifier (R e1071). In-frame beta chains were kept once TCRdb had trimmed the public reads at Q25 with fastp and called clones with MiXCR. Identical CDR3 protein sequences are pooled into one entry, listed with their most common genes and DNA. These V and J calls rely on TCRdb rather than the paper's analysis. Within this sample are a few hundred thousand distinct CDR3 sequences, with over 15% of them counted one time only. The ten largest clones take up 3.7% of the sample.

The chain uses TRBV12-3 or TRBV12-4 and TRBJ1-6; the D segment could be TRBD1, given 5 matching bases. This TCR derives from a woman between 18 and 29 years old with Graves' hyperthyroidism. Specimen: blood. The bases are TGTGCCAGCAGCTGGGGACTTGATAATTCACCCCTCCACTTT. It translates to CASSWGLDNSPLHF.